This TCR beta chain was recorded in a study of human T cells and chemical hapten exposure. Study-wide context: Sensitization used 2% DPC on around 2 cm by around 2 cm upper inner arm skin. Throughout the approximately 24-week study, diphenylcyclopropenone was applied weekly to the patients' scalps. Patch tests containing 0.01% DPC, applied to the upper back, were read at 6 days. The variation in per-sample TCR yields arose mainly from small differences in pooled library volumes.

V dropped 10 bases and J dropped 2 bases, with 16 bases sitting between them. This CDR3 contains 14 residues. The germline V gene encodes CDR1 ENHRY and CDR2 SYGVKD. TCRdb analysed the RACE reads with MiXCR anew, one entry per CDR3 protein. The table has fewer than 55,000 distinct CDR3 sequences, 9.9% seen once. Documented time point: patch test 3, about 24 weeks after DPC sensitization. Treatment meaning: therapeutic diphenylcyclopropenone sensitization with weekly scalp DPC. This sequence originates from a woman aged 40 to 50 with alopecia areata. Some clones in this sample may be carry-over from other donors' samples. Sequencing used whole blood, obtained in connection with sensitization to the hapten diphenylcyclopropenone (DPC). The J gene is TRBJ2-3, the V gene TRBV10-3; maybe TRBD2 (6 bases). In nucleotides, the CDR3 is TGTGCCACATCCTTTAGCGGAGACACAGATACGCAGTATTTT. Translated: CATSFSGDTDTQYF.